The 15 T cell receptor beta chains below were found in one sample sequenced in a study of CD8 T cells in ankylosing spondylitis. General study points: A TCR beta motif of eight highly homologous variants appeared characteristic of ankylosing spondylitis blood.

One entry per CDR3 protein, called by TCRdb with MiXCR from the 5' RACE reads. There are 350,000 to 550,000 distinct CDR3 sequences in the sample; approximately 26% occur only once, and about 0.92% lies in the top ten. No antigen has been assigned to these receptors. Source material: blood, either unsorted or a sorted T cell fraction (not recorded which). These receptors came from a male donor with ankylosing spondylitis.

The J gene is TRBJ1-2, the V gene TRBV20-1; D unclear. The germline CDR1 and CDR2 sequences are DFQATT and SNEGSKA (reference sequence). The CDR3 is made up of 13 amino acids. The ends were cut back, 4 bases at V and 1 base at J, with 10 bases in the middle. The CDR3 sequence is CSANPKGNYGYTF. CDR3 DNA sequence: TGCAGTGCTAACCCTAAGGGTAACTATGGCTACACCTTC.

The rearrangement joins TRBV5-1 to TRBJ2-1; TRBD2 aligns across 9 bases. J gave up 8 bases and V 6 bases, and 9 bases lay outside the gene matches. CDR3 length equals 14 residues. Germline V CDR1 and CDR2: SGHRS, YFSETQ. Written as DNA, the CDR3 is TGCGCCAGCATGTTTAGCGGGAGCCCCGATGAGCAGTTCTTC. Translating gives CASMFSGSPDEQFF.

V and J are TRBV2 and TRBJ1-2, with a possible D match to TRBD1 (5 bases). V was cut by 6 bases and J by 6 bases, with 14 bases left in between. CDR1 is SNHLY and CDR2 is FYNNEI in the germline V gene. The CDR3 totals 13 residues. This CDR3 reads CASSVGRADGYTF. The CDR3 coding sequence is TGTGCCAGCAGCGTGGGCAGGGCCGATGGCTACACCTTC.

This rearrangement joins TRBV20-1 to TRBJ2-3, with D possibly matching TRBD2 (6 bases). Trimming removed 4 bases at V and 4 bases at J, with 9 bases between. Germline V gives CDR1 DFQATT, CDR2 SNEGSKA (reference sequence). The CDR3 loop spans 12 amino acids. The CDR3 region has the DNA TGCAGTGCTAACTCGGGGGCAGATACGCAGTATTTT. As protein: CSANSGADTQYF.

In nucleotides, the CDR3 is TGTGCCAGCTCTAGGGAGGGGAACACTGAAGCTTTCTTT. It is translated as CASSREGNTEAFF. The rearrangement uses TRBV6-1 and TRBJ1-1; D ambiguous. V was clipped by 8 bases and J by 1 base, with 11 bases between them. The CDR3 is 13 amino acids. Germline assignment: CDR1 MNHNS and CDR2 SASEGT.

This clonotype was counted between two and nine times. The chain combines TRBV28 with TRBJ2-2, with TRBD2 as a possible D gene (6 bases). The CDR3 is made up of 15 amino acids. Trimming removed 5 bases from V and 1 base from J, with 11 bases in between. Germline values: CDR1 MDHEN, CDR2 SYDVKM. CDR3 amino acids: CASSAPTRNTGELFF. The CDR3 DNA reads TGTGCCAGCAGTGCGCCGACTAGGAACACCGGGGAGCTGTTTTTT.

The rearrangement uses TRBV12-3 or TRBV12-4 and TRBJ2-7; D is possibly TRBD1 (6 bases). There are 12 residues in the CDR3. V dropped 5 bases and J dropped 9 bases, with 14 bases sitting between them. The CDR3 DNA follows: TGTGCCAGCAGTCGTCAGGGGTTCGCGCAGTACTTC. It specifies CASSRQGFAQYF.

This clonotype was seen more than once but under ten times. The chain combines TRBV5-1 with TRBJ2-3; D is unresolved. The V and J ends lost 4 bases and 2 bases respectively, with 17 bases between them. The CDR3 sequence is 16 residues long. Germline V gene data show CDR1 as SGHRS and CDR2 as YFSETQ. CDR3 amino acids: CASSLLGQVATDTQYF. The CDR3 DNA sequence: TGCGCCAGCAGCCTGCTAGGCCAGGTTGCCACAGATACGCAGTATTTT.

This clonotype was observed a handful of times. The chain recombines TRBV20-1 with TRBJ2-7; 8 bases align to TRBD2. Germline V gene lookup returns CDR1 DFQATT and CDR2 SNEGSKA (reference sequence). The CDR3 is 14 residues long. Unmatched junction bases numbered 3, after V lost 0 bases and J lost 2 bases. CDR3 protein: CSARDGGEPYEQYF. The CDR3 region has the DNA TGCAGTGCTAGAGACGGGGGGGAACCCTACGAGCAGTACTTC.

The chain combines TRBV3-1 with TRBJ2-2; 11 positions agree with TRBD1. Losses at the gene ends were 4 bases for V and 7 bases for J; bases not matched to a gene: 5. CDR3 length: 15 residues. Germline assignment: CDR1 LGHDT and CDR2 YNNKEL (reference sequence). The CDR3 spells CASSLPGQGDGELFF. CDR3 coding DNA: TGTGCCAGCAGCCTCCCGGGACAGGGGGACGGGGAGCTGTTTTTT.

This clonotype was detected only a few times. The chain is built from TRBV10-3 and TRBJ1-1; TRBD1 aligns across 7 bases. This CDR3 contains 13 residues. Germline CDR1 ENHRY, CDR2 SYGVKD. The J segment lost 6 bases and the V segment lost 6 bases, leaving 7 bases of the junction unmatched. This chain's CDR3 is CAISSTGEAEAFF. Written as DNA, the CDR3 is TGTGCCATCAGCTCAACAGGGGAGGCTGAAGCTTTCTTT.

This clonotype has only a few counts. This chain uses TRBV7-9 with TRBJ1-1, with D maybe TRBD1 (5 bases). The CDR3 sequence is 15 residues long. The V end lost 5 bases, the J end lost 6 bases, and 19 bases lay between the germline ends. Germline lookup yields CDR1 SEHNR and CDR2 FQNEAQ (reference sequence). The CDR3 DNA reads TGTGCCAGCAGCCCCAACGGAGGGCCCAGGGCTGAAGCTTTCTTT. Its translation is CASSPNGGPRAEAFF.

This clonotype was recorded many times. The rearrangement joins TRBV4-1 to TRBJ2-2; TRBD2 might be the D (5 bases). Germline V CDR1 and CDR2: MGHRA, YSYEKL. This CDR3 comprises 17 residues. V lost 1 base and J 7 bases, leaving 19 bases between the germline ends. Here the CDR3 reads CASSQGPGMDGIGELFF. In DNA, the CDR3 is TGCGCCAGCAGCCAAGGACCGGGAATGGATGGGATCGGGGAGCTGTTTTTT.

This clonotype was picked up a small number of times. This chain links TRBV7-9 with TRBJ2-3; D remains ambiguous. Germline CDR1 and CDR2: SEHNR and FQNEAQ (reference sequence). The CDR3 loop spans 14 amino acids. Trimming removed 5 bases at V and 0 bases at J, with 9 bases between. The CDR3, as DNA: TGTGCCAGCAGCCTCTTGACTAGCACAGATACGCAGTATTTT. Its protein is CASSLLTSTDTQYF.

The J gene is TRBJ2-2, the V gene TRBV7-9; D remains ambiguous. CDR1 SEHNR and CDR2 FQNEAQ come from the germline V gene (reference sequence). The CDR3 has 13 residues. Trimming removed 6 bases from V and 5 bases from J, with 10 bases in between. CDR3 nucleotide sequence: TGTGCCAGCAGTAACCGATGGACCGGGGAGCTGTTTTTT. Protein: CASSNRWTGELFF. The entire variable domain, with the rest obtained from reference TRBV7-9 and TRBJ2-2, is as follows: DTGVSQNPRHKITKRGQNVTFRCDPISEHNRLYWYRQTLGQGPEFLTYFQNEAQLEKSRLLSDRFSAERPKGSFSTLEIQRTEQGDSAMYLCASSNRWTGELFFGEGSRLTVL.